Below are 32 T cell receptor beta chains sequenced from a single sample in a study of T cells in Graves' hyperthyroidism and ophthalmopathy (dated by TCRdb to the late 2010s). The receptor library was made with multiplex PCR. Sequencing instrument: Illumina HiSeq 2000. Amplification of TCR beta CDR3 regions was carried out from RNA transcripts. The TCR CDR3 was subjected to a first round of RT-PCR using the HTBI primer set and the Qiagen OneStep RT-PCR kit. The public reads were quality trimmed at Q25 with fastp and then assembled into clones with MiXCR by TCRdb, keeping productive beta chains. Rows with a matching CDR3 protein are joined into one entry that keeps the most common DNA and genes. This sample lists some 500,000 distinct CDR3 sequences; roughly 14% were detected once. Over 15% of the sample is held by the ten biggest clonotypes. Sequenced input: blood. These TCRs come from a woman under 30 with Graves' hyperthyroidism.

About this clonotype itself: A much larger clone differs from this one at a single base, so this may be a read error. This rearrangement joins TRBV18 to TRBJ1-4; no definite D call. The V gene's germline CDR1 is KGHSH and CDR2 LQKENI. Trimming left V 1 base short and J 0 bases short, with 6 bases between. The CDR3 loop spans 15 amino acids. The CDR3 bases are TGTGCCAGCTCACCACACGACTCAACTAATGAAAAACTGTTTTTT. Its translation: CASSPHDSTNEKLFF.

In this sample, this clonotype turned up many times. The gene calls are TRBV4-1 and TRBJ2-5; the D gene is possibly TRBD1 (6 bases). The V and J ends lost 3 bases and 2 bases respectively, with 13 bases between them. The CDR3 extends over 15 amino acids. Germline V gene lookup returns CDR1 MGHRA and CDR2 YSYEKL. The CDR3 reads CASSQLGAKQETQYF. CDR3 nucleotides: TGCGCCAGCAGCCAGTTGGGGGCTAAACAAGAGACCCAGTACTTC.

The table lists this clonotype with a few counts. The rearrangement links TRBV6-1 to TRBJ2-1; no firm D call. The length of the CDR3 is 15 residues. Germline CDR1 is MNHNS and CDR2 is SASEGT. The germline V and J ends were trimmed by 5 bases and 5 bases, with 16 bases remaining between them. CDR3 residues: CASSSLEQFDNEQFF. In DNA, the CDR3 is TGTGCCAGCAGTTCCCTTGAACAGTTCGACAATGAGCAGTTCTTC.

The V and J genes are TRBV12-5 and TRBJ1-5; 7 bases agree with TRBD1. The CDR3 totals 21 residues. Trimming at V came to 1 base and at J to 0 bases, leaving 18 bases not matched to a gene. Germline lookup yields CDR1 LGHNT and CDR2 FRNRAP. The CDR3 sequence is CASGLAPGQTPFRSSNQPQHF. CDR3 bases: TGTGCTAGTGGTTTGGCGCCGGGACAGACACCCTTCAGATCTAGCAATCAGCCCCAGCATTTT.

This sequence joins TRBV5-5 and TRBJ2-7, with 7 bases matching TRBD1. The CDR3 has 15 amino acids. J was trimmed by 2 bases and V by 0 bases; bases with no gene match: 5. The germline CDR1 and CDR2 sequences are SGHKS and YYEKEE (reference sequence). CDR3 coding DNA: TGTGCCAGCAGCTTGGTACCGGGACAGACCTACGAGCAGTACGTC. Translating it yields CASSLVPGQTYEQYV.

This clonotype was recorded many times. The chain carries TRBV6-6 and TRBJ2-2; D perhaps matches TRBD1 (5 bases). The CDR3 has 15 residues. V lost 0 bases to trimming and J lost 1 base, with 6 bases between them. Looked up from germline, CDR1 is MNHNY and CDR2 is SVGAGI (reference sequence). DNA of the CDR3: TGTGCCAGCAGTTACTCTCAGGGGAACACCGGGGAGCTGTTTTTT. Translated, it gives CASSYSQGNTGELFF.

This clonotype was observed many times. The J gene is TRBJ2-3, the V gene TRBV7-3; D remains ambiguous. The CDR3 extends over 14 amino acids. Trimming took 1 base from V and 2 from J, leaving 7 bases between them. CDR1 is SGHTA and CDR2 is FQGTGA in the germline V gene. The CDR3 DNA follows: TGTGCCAGCAGCTTAATGCTCATCACAGATACGCAGTATTTT. As protein: CASSLMLITDTQYF.

The sample holds many counts of this clonotype. The chain recombines TRBV18 with TRBJ1-5, with D perhaps TRBD1 (5 bases). V dropped 3 bases and J dropped 4 bases, with 10 bases sitting between them. The CDR3 runs to 14 residues. The germline gives CDR1 KGHSH, CDR2 LQKENI. The CDR3 reads CASSPGARNQPQHF. DNA for the CDR3: TGTGCCAGCTCACCCGGGGCAAGAAATCAGCCCCAGCATTTT.

This chain uses TRBV18 with TRBJ2-6; no firm D call. In germline, CDR1 is KGHSH, CDR2 LQKENI. The CDR3 length is 16 residues. Trimming removed 5 bases at V and 3 bases at J, with 14 bases between. Here the CDR3 DNA reads TGTGCCAGCTCATCAAGGGCCCCCAGTGGGGCCAACGTCCTGACTTTC. As protein: CASSSRAPSGANVLTF. Combining the CDR3 with reference TRBV18 and TRBJ2-6 gives the whole variable domain NAGVMQNPRHLVRRRGQEARLRCSPMKGHSHVYWYRQLPEEGLKFMVYLQKENIIDESGMPKERFSAEFPKEGPSILRIQQVVRGDSAAYFCASSSRAPSGANVLTFGAGSRLTVL.

This clonotype was seen at least ten times. The chain combines TRBV5-1 with TRBJ1-1, with TRBD1 matching over 7 bases. V trimming: 6 bases; J trimming: 3 bases; junction bases outside the gene matches: 8. Germline CDR1 reads SGHRS; CDR2 reads YFSETQ. This CDR3 has 14 amino acids. The CDR3 DNA sequence: TGCGCCAGCACAATGGGACAGTCCTACACTGAAGCTTTCTTT. The encoded protein is CASTMGQSYTEAFF.

This clonotype occurred many times. V and J are TRBV7-9 and TRBJ2-1; perhaps TRBD2 as D (5 bases). This CDR3 contains 15 residues. Germline V gene data show CDR1 as SEHNR and CDR2 as FQNEAQ (reference sequence). Trimming cost V 10 bases and J 0 bases, with 16 bases left between them. CDR3 sequence: CAITRGRSSYNEQFF. The CDR3, as DNA: TGTGCCATCACTAGAGGCCGCAGCTCCTACAATGAGCAGTTCTTC. Using reference TRBV7-9 and TRBJ2-1 for the parts outside the CDR3, the full variable domain is DTGVSQNPRHKITKRGQNVTFRCDPISEHNRLYWYRQTLGQGPEFLTYFQNEAQLEKSRLLSDRFSAERPKGSFSTLEIQRTEQGDSAMYLCAITRGRSSYNEQFFGPGTRLTVL.

The rearrangement uses TRBV28 and TRBJ1-1; 8 bases map to TRBD1. Per germline, CDR1 MDHEN and CDR2 SYDVKM. The junction had 2 bases not matched to a gene; V was cut back by 10 bases and J by 4 bases. CDR3 size: 11 residues. The chain's CDR3 is CAIQGATEAFF. The CDR3 DNA sequence: TGTGCCATCCAGGGGGCCACTGAAGCTTTCTTT.

This clonotype appeared many times. The chain employs TRBV2 and TRBJ1-5, with 9 bases that match TRBD1. CDR3 length equals 15 residues. CDR1 and CDR2 (germline): SNHLY, FYNNEI. V shed 6 bases and J 4 bases; nucleotides not matched to a gene: 7. CDR3 amino acids: CASSEIGTGNQPQHF. In DNA form, the CDR3 reads TGTGCCAGCAGCGAAATCGGGACAGGGAATCAGCCCCAGCATTTT.

Turning to this clonotype: A much larger clone sits a single nucleotide away, making a read error possible. The gene calls are TRBV5-1 and TRBJ2-3; maybe TRBD2 (6 bases). CDR3 size: 16 residues. Germline CDR1 reads SGHRS; CDR2 reads YFSETQ. Trimming took 8 bases from V and 0 from J, leaving 19 bases between them. The CDR3 region is CARSPGLPSSTDTQYF. The CDR3 region has the DNA TGCGCCAGAAGCCCCGGACTACCTTCTAGCACAGATACGCAGTATTTT.

This clonotype has ten or more counts. This rearrangement joins TRBV30 to TRBJ1-1; the D gene is possibly TRBD1 (5 bases). V dropped 8 bases and J dropped 5 bases, with 15 bases sitting between them. This CDR3 region has 12 residues. Germline-derived CDR1 and CDR2 are GTSNPN and SVGIG (reference sequence). The CDR3 region has the DNA TGTGCCGGACACTCATTGGGGACTGAAGCTTTCTTT. It yields the protein CAGHSLGTEAFF.

This clonotype was seen repeatedly, ten times or more. The junction departs from germline at one end; a sequencing error may be responsible. The V and J genes are TRBV12-3 or TRBV12-4 and TRBJ2-1; the D gene is possibly TRBD2 (5 bases). There are 14 residues in the CDR3. This CDR3 reads CANSFGNSYNEQFF. CDR3 DNA sequence: TGTGCCAACAGTTTCGGGAACTCCTACAATGAGCAGTTCTTC.

This clonotype has a handful of counts. The V and J genes are TRBV29-1 and TRBJ2-7; 8 bases fit TRBD1. This CDR3 is 13 amino acids long. V was pared by 4 bases and J by 7 bases, with 9 bases of the junction left unmatched. Germline-derived CDR1 and CDR2 are SQVTM and ANQGSEA. Written as DNA, the CDR3 is TGCAGCGTTGTCGGCCAGGGGGCATGGGAGCAGTACTTC. As protein: CSVVGQGAWEQYF.

This clonotype showed up many times. The gene calls are TRBV6-1 and TRBJ1-5; D is ambiguous. With 4 bases removed from V and 5 bases from J, the gap between germline ends came to 9 bases. This CDR3 spans 13 amino acids. Per the germline V gene, CDR1 is MNHNS and CDR2 is SASEGT. CDR3 protein: CASSVYKDQPQHF. The CDR3 coding sequence is TGTGCCAGCAGTGTCTACAAGGATCAGCCCCAGCATTTT.

The chain couples TRBV18 to TRBJ1-6; perhaps TRBD1 as D (6 bases). CDR3 length: 15 residues. Between the trimmed V and J ends, which lost 0 bases and 8 bases, there was a span of 11 bases. Germline V gives CDR1 KGHSH, CDR2 LQKENI. CDR3 DNA: TGTGCCAGCTCACCACCACAGGGTGGCGATTCACCCCTCCACTTT. Translating gives CASSPPQGGDSPLHF.

Many counts were recorded for this clonotype. The J gene is TRBJ2-7, the V gene TRBV5-5; a weak D match, TRBD2 (5 bases). The CDR3 extends over 14 amino acids. Trimming took 0 bases from V and 4 from J, leaving 11 bases between them. Germline CDR1 and CDR2: SGHKS and YYEKEE (reference sequence). The CDR3 spells CASSLVPAAYEQYF. The DNA of the CDR3 is TGTGCCAGCAGCTTGGTTCCAGCGGCTTACGAGCAGTACTTC.

This clonotype was recorded many times. V gene TRBV12-3 or TRBV12-4 combines with J gene TRBJ2-3, with TRBD2 as a possible D gene (5 bases). This CDR3 comprises 13 residues. V gave up 1 base and J gave up 6 bases, with 8 bases separating them. The DNA for the CDR3 is TGTGCCAGCAGTTTAGGTCAGCGGGATACGCAGTATTTT. Translation: CASSLGQRDTQYF.

This clonotype was picked up many times. V and J are TRBV12-3 or TRBV12-4 and TRBJ1-2, with D tentatively TRBD1 (5 bases). V was trimmed by 6 bases and J by 7 bases, leaving 12 bases between them. This CDR3 spans 12 amino acids. In DNA form, the CDR3 reads TGTGCCAGCAGCCCCGCAGGGAGTGGCTACACCTTC. Protein sequence: CASSPAGSGYTF.

The sample holds many counts of this clonotype. This chain connects TRBV7-9 to TRBJ2-1, with D possibly being TRBD2 (5 bases). The CDR3 is 17 residues long. Germline V gene data show CDR1 as SEHNR and CDR2 as FQNEAQ (reference sequence). The germline V and J ends were trimmed by 2 bases and 3 bases, with 17 bases remaining between them. CDR3 region: CASSLRAPSHLYNEQFF. The CDR3 region has the DNA TGTGCCAGCAGCTTACGGGCCCCTAGCCACCTCTACAATGAGCAGTTCTTC.

This rearrangement joins TRBV19 to TRBJ2-3; 7 positions agree with TRBD2. The CDR3 consists of 17 residues. Looked up from germline, CDR1 is LNHDA and CDR2 is SQIVND (reference sequence). Losses at the gene ends were 8 bases for V and 0 bases for J; bases not matched to a gene: 14. The CDR3 loop is CASLGRDYSRSTDTQYF. CDR3 bases: TGTGCCAGTCTGGGGCGGGACTACTCTCGGAGCACAGATACGCAGTATTTT.

This chain links TRBV4-1 with TRBJ2-7; 7 positions agree with TRBD1. Trimming at V came to 6 bases and at J to 2 bases, leaving 10 bases not matched to a gene. Germline V gene sequence: CDR1 MGHRA, CDR2 YSYEKL. CDR3 length: 15 amino acids. CDR3: CASRHTGALPYEQYF. The CDR3 DNA follows: TGCGCCAGCAGGCACACAGGGGCGCTTCCCTACGAGCAGTACTTC.

The V call is TRBV20-1, the J call TRBJ1-5; TRBD1 agrees at 10 bases. The CDR3 totals 16 residues. Trimming took 8 bases from V and 1 from J; bases not matched to a gene: 11. Germline CDR1 is DFQATT and CDR2 is SNEGSKA (reference sequence). The CDR3, as DNA: TGCAGTCTTGTTCCGGGACAGGGGTTGAGCAATCAGCCCCAGCATTTT. Amino acids: CSLVPGQGLSNQPQHF.

This clonotype came up many times. V gene TRBV11-2 combines with J gene TRBJ2-5; D call uncertain. CDR1 SGHAT and CDR2 FQNNGV come from the germline V gene. Trimming shortened V by 5 bases and J by 5 bases, and 15 bases separated the two germline ends. This CDR3 has 14 residues. The CDR3 loop reads CASSPRLGWETQYF. As DNA, the CDR3 is TGTGCCAGCAGCCCCCGGCTAGGGTGGGAGACCCAGTACTTC.

This clonotype was observed at least ten times. V usage is TRBV5-1 and J usage is TRBJ2-1, with 8 nucleotides matching TRBD2. Trimming cost V 1 base and J 10 bases; bases outside gene matches: 7. There are 14 residues in the CDR3. Germline CDR1 is SGHRS and CDR2 is YFSETQ. CDR3 sequence reads: CASSLPAGDREQFF. CDR3 in DNA: TGCGCCAGCAGCTTGCCAGCGGGAGATCGAGAGCAGTTCTTC.

This clonotype was observed a handful of times. The chain carries TRBV14 and TRBJ1-2, with TRBD1 matching over 7 bases. Germline CDR1 is SGHDN and CDR2 is FVKESK. Trimming at V came to 4 bases and at J to 8 bases, leaving 16 bases not matched to a gene. This CDR3 comprises 16 residues. The CDR3 sequence is CASSPYRQGGTLGYTF. For the CDR3, the DNA is TGTGCCAGCAGCCCTTACAGACAGGGAGGGACCCTAGGCTACACCTTC.

The chain links TRBV4-1 to TRBJ2-7; D may be TRBD2 (6 bases). The germline V gene encodes CDR1 MGHRA and CDR2 YSYEKL. There are 16 residues in the CDR3. The germline V and J ends were trimmed by 0 bases and 0 bases, with 12 bases remaining between them. CDR3 amino acids: CASSQEASAFSYEQYV. CDR3 in DNA: TGCGCCAGCAGCCAAGAAGCTAGCGCCTTCTCCTACGAGCAGTACGTC.

This clonotype was counted at least ten times. The CDR3 nucleotides read TGTGCCAGTAAACGAAGACTAGCGGGGGGCGGGGAGCTGTTTTTT. Its protein is CASKRRLAGGGELFF. The chain carries TRBV19 and TRBJ2-2, with 13 bases identical to TRBD2. The junction had 6 bases not matched to a gene; V was cut back by 7 bases and J by 7 bases. This CDR3 contains 15 residues. The germline CDR1 and CDR2 sequences are LNHDA and SQIVND (reference sequence).

This clonotype was seen at least ten times. The chain is built from TRBV24-1 and TRBJ2-5; no definite D call. Trimming took 3 bases from V and 3 from J, leaving 7 bases between them. Germline loops: CDR1 KGHDR, CDR2 SFDVKD. The CDR3 has 13 amino acids. This chain's CDR3 is CATSDTWEETQYF. DNA for the CDR3: TGTGCCACCAGTGATACGTGGGAAGAGACCCAGTACTTC.